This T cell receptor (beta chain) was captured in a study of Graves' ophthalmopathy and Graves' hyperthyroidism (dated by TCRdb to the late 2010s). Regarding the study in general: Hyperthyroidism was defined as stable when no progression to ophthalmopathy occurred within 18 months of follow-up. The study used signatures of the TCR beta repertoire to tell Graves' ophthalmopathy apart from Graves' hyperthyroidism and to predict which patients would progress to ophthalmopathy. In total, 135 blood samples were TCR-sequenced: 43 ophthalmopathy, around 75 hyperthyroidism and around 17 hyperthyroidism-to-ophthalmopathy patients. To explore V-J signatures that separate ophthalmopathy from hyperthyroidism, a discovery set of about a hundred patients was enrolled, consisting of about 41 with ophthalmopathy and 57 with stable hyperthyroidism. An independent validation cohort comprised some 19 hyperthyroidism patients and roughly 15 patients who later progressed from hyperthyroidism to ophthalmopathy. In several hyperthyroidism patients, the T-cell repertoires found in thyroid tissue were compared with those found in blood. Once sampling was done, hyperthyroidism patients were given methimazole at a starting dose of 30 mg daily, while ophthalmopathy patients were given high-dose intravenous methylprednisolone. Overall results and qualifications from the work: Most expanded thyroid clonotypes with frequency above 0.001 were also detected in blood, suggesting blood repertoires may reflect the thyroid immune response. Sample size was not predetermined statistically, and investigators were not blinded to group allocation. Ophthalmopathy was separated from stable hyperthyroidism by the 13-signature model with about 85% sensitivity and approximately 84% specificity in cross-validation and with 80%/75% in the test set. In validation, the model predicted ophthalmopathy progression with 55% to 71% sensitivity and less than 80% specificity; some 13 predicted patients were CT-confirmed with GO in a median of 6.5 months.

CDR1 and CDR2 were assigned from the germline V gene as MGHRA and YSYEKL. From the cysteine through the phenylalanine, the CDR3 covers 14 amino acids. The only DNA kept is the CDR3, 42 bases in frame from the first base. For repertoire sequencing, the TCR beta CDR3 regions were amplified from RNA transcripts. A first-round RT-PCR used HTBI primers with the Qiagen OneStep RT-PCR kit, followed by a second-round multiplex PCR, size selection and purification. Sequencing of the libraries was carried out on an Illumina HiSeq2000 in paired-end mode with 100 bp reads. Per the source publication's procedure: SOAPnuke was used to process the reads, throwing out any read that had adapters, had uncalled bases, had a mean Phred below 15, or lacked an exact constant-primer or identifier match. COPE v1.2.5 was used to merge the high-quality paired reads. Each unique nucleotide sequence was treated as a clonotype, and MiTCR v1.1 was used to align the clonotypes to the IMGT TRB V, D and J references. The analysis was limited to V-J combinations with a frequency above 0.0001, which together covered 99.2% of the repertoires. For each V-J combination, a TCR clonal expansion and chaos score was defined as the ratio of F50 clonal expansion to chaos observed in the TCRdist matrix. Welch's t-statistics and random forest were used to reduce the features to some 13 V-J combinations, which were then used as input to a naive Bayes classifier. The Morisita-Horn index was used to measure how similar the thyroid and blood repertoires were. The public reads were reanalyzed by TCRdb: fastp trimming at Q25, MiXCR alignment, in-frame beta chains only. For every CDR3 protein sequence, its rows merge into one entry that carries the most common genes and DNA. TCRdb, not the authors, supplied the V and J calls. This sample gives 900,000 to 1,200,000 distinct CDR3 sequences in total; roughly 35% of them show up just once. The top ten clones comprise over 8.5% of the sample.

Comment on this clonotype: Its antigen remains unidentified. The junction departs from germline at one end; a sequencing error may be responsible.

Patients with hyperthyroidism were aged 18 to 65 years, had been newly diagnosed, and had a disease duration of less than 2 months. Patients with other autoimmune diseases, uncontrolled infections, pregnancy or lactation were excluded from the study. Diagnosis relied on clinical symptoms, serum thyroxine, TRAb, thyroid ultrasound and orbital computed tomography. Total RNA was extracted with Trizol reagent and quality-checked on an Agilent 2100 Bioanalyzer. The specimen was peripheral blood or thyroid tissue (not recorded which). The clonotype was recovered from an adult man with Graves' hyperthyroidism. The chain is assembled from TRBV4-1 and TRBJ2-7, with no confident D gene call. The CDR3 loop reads CASSQGASNYERYF. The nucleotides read TGCGCCAGCAGCCAAGGAGCCAGTAATTACGAGCGGTACTTC.